This TCR beta chain was profiled in a study of T cell changes during pregnancy in multiple sclerosis. The method was immunoSEQ multiplex PCR; TCRdb's version includes in-frame clones alone and lacks a portion of them. The sample consists of around 61,000 clones, 90% of them appearing once. This clone was seen just once. Germline V CDR1 and CDR2: SGHTA, FQGNSA. This CDR3 comprises 15 residues. V was shortened by 0 bases and J by 0 bases, with 6 bases between the two germline ends. Sequencing used peripheral blood, obtained in the first trimester of pregnancy. V and J are TRBV7-2 and TRBJ1-3; D gene uncertain. This receptor was identified in a female donor in good health, enrolled as a control in a pregnancy study. The CDR3 DNA reads TGTGCCAGCAGCTTAGCGGCCCCCTCTGGAAACACCATATATTTT. It codes for CASSLAAPSGNTIYF.